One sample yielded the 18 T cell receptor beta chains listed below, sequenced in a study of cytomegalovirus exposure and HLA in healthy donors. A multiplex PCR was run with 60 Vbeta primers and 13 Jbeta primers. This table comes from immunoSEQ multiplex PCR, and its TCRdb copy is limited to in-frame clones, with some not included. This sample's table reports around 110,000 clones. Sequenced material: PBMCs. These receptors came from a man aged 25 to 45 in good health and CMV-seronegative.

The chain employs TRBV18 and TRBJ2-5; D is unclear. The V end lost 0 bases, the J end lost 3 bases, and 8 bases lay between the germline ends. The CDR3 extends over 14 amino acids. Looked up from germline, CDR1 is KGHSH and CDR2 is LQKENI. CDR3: CASSPPGSKETQYF. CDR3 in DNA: TGTGCCAGCTCACCACCGGGTAGCAAAGAGACCCAGTACTTC.

CDR3 in DNA: TGTGCCAGCTGCCGGGTGGGAGGCTCTAGTGAAAAACTGTTTTTT. This sequence encodes CASCRVGGSSEKLFF. The V gene is TRBV7-2, the J gene TRBJ1-4; D call uncertain. Germline V gene data show CDR1 as SGHTA and CDR2 as FQGNSA. The CDR3 totals 15 residues. V lost 8 bases, J lost 7 bases, and 20 bases lay in between.

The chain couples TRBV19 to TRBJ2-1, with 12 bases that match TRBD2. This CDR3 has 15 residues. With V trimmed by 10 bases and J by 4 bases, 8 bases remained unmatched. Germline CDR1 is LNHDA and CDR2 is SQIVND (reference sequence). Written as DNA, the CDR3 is TGTGCCACACGACTAGCGGGGGTAGGATACAATGAGCAGTTCTTC. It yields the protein CATRLAGVGYNEQFF.

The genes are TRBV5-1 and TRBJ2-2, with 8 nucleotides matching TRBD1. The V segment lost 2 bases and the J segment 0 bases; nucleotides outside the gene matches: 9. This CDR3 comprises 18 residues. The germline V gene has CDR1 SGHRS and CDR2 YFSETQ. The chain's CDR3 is CASSLLSPGGANTGELFF. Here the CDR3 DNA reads TGCGCCAGCAGCTTACTCTCTCCAGGGGGCGCGAACACCGGGGAGCTGTTTTTT.

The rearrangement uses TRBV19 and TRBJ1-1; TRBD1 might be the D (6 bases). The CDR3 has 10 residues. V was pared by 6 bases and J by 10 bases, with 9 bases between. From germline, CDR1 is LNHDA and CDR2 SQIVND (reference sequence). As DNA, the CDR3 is TGTGCCAGTAGACAGGGAAGAGCTTTCTTT. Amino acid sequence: CASRQGRAFF.

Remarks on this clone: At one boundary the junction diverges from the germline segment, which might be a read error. The CDR3 DNA reads TGTGCCAGCAGCTTGGAAACAGGGTCTTTGGGGCACTTC. Its protein is CASSLETGSLGHF. The rearrangement uses TRBV5-5 and TRBJ2-7, with a tentative D call TRBD1 (6 bases). Germline CDR1 is SGHKS and CDR2 is YYEKEE (reference sequence). The CDR3 length is 13 residues.

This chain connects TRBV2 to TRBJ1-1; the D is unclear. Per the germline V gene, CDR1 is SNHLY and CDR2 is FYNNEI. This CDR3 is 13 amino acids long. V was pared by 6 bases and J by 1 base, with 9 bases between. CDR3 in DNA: TGTGCCAGCAGGGGCAGCCAGAACACTGAAGCTTTCTTT. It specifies CASRGSQNTEAFF.

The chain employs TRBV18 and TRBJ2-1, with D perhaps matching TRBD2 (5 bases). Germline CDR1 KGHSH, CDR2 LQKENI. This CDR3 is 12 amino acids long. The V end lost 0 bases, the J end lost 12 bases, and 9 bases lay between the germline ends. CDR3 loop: CASSPPRARQFF. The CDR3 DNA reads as TGTGCCAGCTCACCACCGAGGGCCAGGCAGTTCTTC.

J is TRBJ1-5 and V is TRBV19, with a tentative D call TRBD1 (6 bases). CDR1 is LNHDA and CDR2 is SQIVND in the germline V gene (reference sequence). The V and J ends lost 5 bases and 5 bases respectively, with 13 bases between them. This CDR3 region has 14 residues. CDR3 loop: CASSPQGLDQPQHF. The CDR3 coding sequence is TGTGCCAGTAGTCCGCAGGGGCTGGATCAGCCCCAGCATTTT.

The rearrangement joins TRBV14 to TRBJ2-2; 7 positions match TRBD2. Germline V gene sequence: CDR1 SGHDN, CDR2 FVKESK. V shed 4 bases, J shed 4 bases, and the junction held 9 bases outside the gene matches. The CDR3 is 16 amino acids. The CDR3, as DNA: TGTGCCAGCAGCCGACTCGGGGAGGGCGTCACCGGGGAGCTGTTTTTT. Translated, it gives CASSRLGEGVTGELFF.

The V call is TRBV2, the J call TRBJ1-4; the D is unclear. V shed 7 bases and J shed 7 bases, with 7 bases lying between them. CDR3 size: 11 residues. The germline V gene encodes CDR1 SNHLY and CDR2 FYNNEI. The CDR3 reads CASNSVEKLFF. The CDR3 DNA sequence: TGTGCCAGCAATTCGGTTGAAAAACTGTTTTTT.

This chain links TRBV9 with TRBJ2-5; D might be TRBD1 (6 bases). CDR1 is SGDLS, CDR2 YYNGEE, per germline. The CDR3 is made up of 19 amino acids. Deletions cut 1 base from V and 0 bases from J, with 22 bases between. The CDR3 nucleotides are TGTGCCAGCAGCGTAAAGGGACCAGGGGCCTCTAGGGACCAAGAGACCCAGTACTTC. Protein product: CASSVKGPGASRDQETQYF.

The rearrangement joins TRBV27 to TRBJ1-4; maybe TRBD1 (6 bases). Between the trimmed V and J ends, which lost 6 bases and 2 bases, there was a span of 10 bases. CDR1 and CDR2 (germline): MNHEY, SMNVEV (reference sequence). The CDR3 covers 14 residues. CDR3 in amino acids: CASSHRATNEKLFF. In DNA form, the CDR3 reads TGTGCCAGCAGCCACAGGGCTACTAATGAAAAACTGTTTTTT.

The DNA for the CDR3 is TGTGCCAGCAGAGCCCCCCGACTAGCGGGAACAGATACGCAGTATTTT. Amino acid sequence: CASRAPRLAGTDTQYF. This chain links TRBV7-9 with TRBJ2-3, with 11 nucleotides matching TRBD2. The germline CDR1 and CDR2 sequences are SEHNR and FQNEAQ (reference sequence). The CDR3 spans 16 residues. Losses at the gene ends were 6 bases for V and 3 bases for J; bases not matched to a gene: 8.

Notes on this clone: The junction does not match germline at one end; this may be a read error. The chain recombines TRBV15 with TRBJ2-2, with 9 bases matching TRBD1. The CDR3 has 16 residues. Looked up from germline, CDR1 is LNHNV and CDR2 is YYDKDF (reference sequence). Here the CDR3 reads CAASTWTGVGTGELFF. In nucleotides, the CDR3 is TGTGCCGCCAGCACCTGGACAGGGGTTGGAACCGGGGAGCTGTTTTTT.

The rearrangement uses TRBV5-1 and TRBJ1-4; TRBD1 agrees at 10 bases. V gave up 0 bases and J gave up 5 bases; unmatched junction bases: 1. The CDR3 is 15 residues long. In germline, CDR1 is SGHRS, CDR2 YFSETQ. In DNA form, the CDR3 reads TGCGCCAGCAGCTTGGCGGGACAGGGGAATGAAAAACTGTTTTTT. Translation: CASSLAGQGNEKLFF.

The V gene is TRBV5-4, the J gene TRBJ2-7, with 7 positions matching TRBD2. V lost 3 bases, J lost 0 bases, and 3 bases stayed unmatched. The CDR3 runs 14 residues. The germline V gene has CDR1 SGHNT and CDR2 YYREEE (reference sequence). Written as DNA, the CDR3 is TGTGCCAGCAGCTACGGGGGGAACTCCTACGAGCAGTACTTC. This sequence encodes CASSYGGNSYEQYF. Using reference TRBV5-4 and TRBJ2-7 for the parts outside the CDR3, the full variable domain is ETGVTQSPTHLIKTRGQQVTLRCSSQSGHNTVSWYQQALGQGPQFIFQYYREEENGRGNFPPRFSGLQFPNYSSELNVNALELDDSALYLCASSYGGNSYEQYFGPGTRLTVT.

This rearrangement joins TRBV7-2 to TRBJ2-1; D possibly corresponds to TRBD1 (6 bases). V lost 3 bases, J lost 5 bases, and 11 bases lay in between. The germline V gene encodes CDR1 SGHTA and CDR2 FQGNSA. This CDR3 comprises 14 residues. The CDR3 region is CASSFPDRHNEQFF. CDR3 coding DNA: TGTGCCAGCAGCTTTCCTGACAGGCACAATGAGCAGTTCTTC. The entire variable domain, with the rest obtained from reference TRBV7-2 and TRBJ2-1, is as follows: GAGVSQSPSNKVTEKGKDVELRCDPISGHTALYWYRQSLGQGLEFLIYFQGNSAPDKSGLPSDRFSAERTGGSVSTLTIQRTQQEDSAVYLCASSFPDRHNEQFFGPGTRLTVL.